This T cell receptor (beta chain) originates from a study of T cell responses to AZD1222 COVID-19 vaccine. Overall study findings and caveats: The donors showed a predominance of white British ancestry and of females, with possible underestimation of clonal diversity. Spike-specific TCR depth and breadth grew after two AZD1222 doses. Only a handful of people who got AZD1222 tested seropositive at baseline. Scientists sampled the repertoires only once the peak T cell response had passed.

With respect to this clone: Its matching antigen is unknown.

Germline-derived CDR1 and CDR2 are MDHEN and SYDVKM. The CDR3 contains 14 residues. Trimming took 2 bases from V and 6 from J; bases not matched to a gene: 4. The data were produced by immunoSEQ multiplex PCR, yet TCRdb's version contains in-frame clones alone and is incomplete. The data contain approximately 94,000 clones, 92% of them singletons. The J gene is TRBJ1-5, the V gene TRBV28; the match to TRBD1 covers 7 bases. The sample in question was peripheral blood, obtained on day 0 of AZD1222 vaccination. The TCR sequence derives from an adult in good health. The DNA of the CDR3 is TGTGCCAGCAGTTTAAACAGGGGAGGTCAGCCCCAGCATTTT. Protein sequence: CASSLNRGGQPQHF.